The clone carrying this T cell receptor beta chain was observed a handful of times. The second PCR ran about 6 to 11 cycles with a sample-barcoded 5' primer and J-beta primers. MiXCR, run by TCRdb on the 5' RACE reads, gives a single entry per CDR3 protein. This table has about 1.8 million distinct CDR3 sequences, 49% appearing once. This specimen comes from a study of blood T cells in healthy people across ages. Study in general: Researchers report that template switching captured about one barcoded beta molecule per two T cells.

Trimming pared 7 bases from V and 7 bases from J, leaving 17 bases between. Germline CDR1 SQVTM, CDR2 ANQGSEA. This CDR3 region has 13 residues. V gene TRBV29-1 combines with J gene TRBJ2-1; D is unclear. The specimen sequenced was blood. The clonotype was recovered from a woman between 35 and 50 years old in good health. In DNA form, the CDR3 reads TGCAGCGCCAAGATCCATATCGGAAATGAGCAGTTCTTC. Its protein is CSAKIHIGNEQFF.